The sequence of this TCR beta chain was determined in a study of blood T cell repertoires in COVID-19. This CDR3 has 17 amino acids. J lost 4 bases, V lost 2 bases, and 14 bases had no gene match. Looked up from germline, CDR1 is LGHDT and CDR2 is YNNKEL (reference sequence). Which cohort a participant joined came from the clinical history participants gave. What the recovered Cohort 3 donors had was two negative PCRs, clearance, or symptom resolution. Authors' processing steps: Reference gene primer amplification yielded estimated nucleated cell counts. The method was immunoSEQ multiplex PCR; TCRdb's version includes in-frame clones alone and lacks a portion of them. Clone size and V and J calls were adopted from that table, with D and trimming inferred from the DNA. The data contain a few hundred thousand clones, about 90% of them singletons.

The source of this sequence is a young woman who had recovered from COVID-19. The V gene is TRBV3-1 (or the pseudogene TRBV3-2), the J gene TRBJ2-7, with 7 nucleotides matching TRBD2. The specimen sequenced was PBMCs or T cells enriched from blood (not recorded which). The DNA for the CDR3 is TGTGCCAGCAGCCAATCCCGGGACTACCAACTGGGATACGAGCAGTACTTC. Translating it yields CASSQSRDYQLGYEQYF.